Shown below are 13 T cell receptor beta chains from a single sample sequenced in a study of response to subunit inactivated influenza vaccine. TCRdb processed the RT-PCR reads anew with MiXCR; each CDR3 protein has one entry. Among 400,000 to 550,000 distinct CDR3 sequences listed, 25% were seen once. The specimen comprised CD4+ T cells sorted from PBMCs, sampled around 5 days after vaccination. Receptor source: a man between 50 and 59 years old who received an inactivated influenza vaccine.

The V and J genes are TRBV12-3 or TRBV12-4 and TRBJ2-2, with D uncertain. The CDR3 has 13 residues. V dropped 5 bases and J dropped 6 bases, with 10 bases sitting between them. The CDR3 spells CASSHYRAGELFF. In DNA, the CDR3 is TGTGCCAGCAGTCACTATAGAGCCGGGGAGCTGTTTTTT.

V usage is TRBV7-9 and J usage is TRBJ2-5; D perhaps matches TRBD2 (5 bases). V was cut by 1 base and J by 2 bases, with 14 bases left in between. This CDR3 spans 16 amino acids. Germline assignment: CDR1 SEHNR and CDR2 FQNEAQ (reference sequence). The CDR3 DNA follows: TGTGCCAGCAGCTTAGGGCGAGCGGCAATACAAGAGACCCAGTACTTC. It is translated as CASSLGRAAIQETQYF. Supplemented by reference TRBV7-9 and TRBJ2-5, the full variable domain reads DTGVSQNPRHKITKRGQNVTFRCDPISEHNRLYWYRQTLGQGPEFLTYFQNEAQLEKSRLLSDRFSAERPKGSFSTLEIQRTEQGDSAMYLCASSLGRAAIQETQYFGPGTRLLVL.

The chain recombines TRBV7-2 with TRBJ2-1; D unresolved. V lost 3 bases and J lost 5, with 8 bases in between. From germline, CDR1 is SGHTA and CDR2 FQGNSA. The CDR3 is 13 residues long. The CDR3 loop reads CASSLSHDNEQFF. The CDR3 DNA sequence: TGTGCCAGCAGCTTGTCCCATGACAATGAGCAGTTCTTC. Variable domain in full (rest from reference TRBV7-2 and TRBJ2-1): GAGVSQSPSNKVTEKGKDVELRCDPISGHTALYWYRQSLGQGLEFLIYFQGNSAPDKSGLPSDRFSAERTGGSVSTLTIQRTQQEDSAVYLCASSLSHDNEQFFGPGTRLTVL.

In DNA form, the CDR3 reads TGTGCCACCAGCAGAACCAGCGGGATCTCTTTCCTTGAGCAGTTCTTC. Translating it yields CATSRTSGISFLEQFF. The rearrangement links TRBV15 to TRBJ2-1, with 7 bases lining up with TRBD2. Looked up from germline, CDR1 is LNHNV and CDR2 is YYDKDF (reference sequence). Trimming took 2 bases from V and 9 from J; bases not matched to a gene: 13. The CDR3 is 16 amino acids.

A few counts support this clonotype. This rearrangement joins TRBV12-3 or TRBV12-4 to TRBJ1-1, with 11 bases lining up with TRBD1. The CDR3 length is 13 residues. V lost 5 bases to trimming and J lost 10 bases; unmatched junction nucleotides: 6. The CDR3 DNA reads as TGTGCCAGCAGTCCTGGACAGGGGGCCGGAGCTTTCTTT. Amino acid sequence: CASSPGQGAGAFF.

The chain recombines TRBV5-1 with TRBJ2-2; 12 bases are a match to TRBD2. The CDR3 spans 15 residues. Germline CDR1 SGHRS, CDR2 YFSETQ. The J segment lost 5 bases and the V segment lost 3 bases, leaving 2 bases of the junction unmatched. CDR3: CASSSTSGRTGELFF. For the CDR3, the DNA is TGCGCCAGCAGCTCCACTAGCGGGAGGACCGGGGAGCTGTTTTTT.

The chain couples TRBV11-2 to TRBJ2-3; 12 bases agree with TRBD2. CDR1 is SGHAT and CDR2 is FQNNGV in the germline V gene. The CDR3 contains 17 residues. The trim removed 0 bases at V and 3 bases at J, leaving 4 bases unmatched. The CDR3 spells CASSLDTLAGGTDTQYF. The CDR3 coding sequence is TGTGCCAGCAGCTTAGATACCCTAGCGGGAGGGACAGATACGCAGTATTTT.

This clonotype showed up just a few times. The chain has TRBV24-1 and TRBJ2-3, with D maybe TRBD2 (6 bases). The V gene lost 4 bases and the J gene lost 4 bases, with 14 bases spanning the gap. This CDR3 comprises 15 residues. Germline loops: CDR1 KGHDR, CDR2 SFDVKD. The CDR3 is CATSDEGTSADTQYF. The CDR3 DNA follows: TGTGCCACCAGTGACGAAGGGACTTCAGCAGATACGCAGTATTTT.

The chain links TRBV5-1 to TRBJ2-7, with D perhaps TRBD2 (6 bases). The V end was cut by 0 bases, the J end by 5 bases, with 12 bases between. CDR3 length equals 14 residues. CDR1 and CDR2 from the germline V gene are SGHRS and YFSETQ. The chain's CDR3 is CASSLGDSRHEQYF. CDR3 nucleotides: TGCGCCAGCAGCTTGGGGGACTCCCGCCACGAGCAGTACTTC.

The chain has TRBV6-1 and TRBJ2-7; the D gene is possibly TRBD1 (7 bases). CDR1 is MNHNS and CDR2 is SASEGT in the germline V gene. The ends were cut back, 7 bases at V and 6 bases at J, with 13 bases in the middle. This CDR3 spans 12 amino acids. The CDR3 reads CASIRQGGEQYF. CDR3 nucleotides: TGTGCCAGCATACGGCAGGGGGGCGAGCAGTACTTC.

In its sample, this clonotype was seen a few times. V gene TRBV21-1 combines with J gene TRBJ1-1; TRBD1, the table's D call, lacks a check against the DNA. TRBV21-1 has pseudogene status. This CDR3 contains 15 residues. The CDR3 loop reads CASSKGTDMNTEAFF. Written as DNA, the CDR3 is TGTGCCAGCAGCAAAGGGACAGATATGAACACTGAAGCTTTCTTT.

This clonotype was seen a few times. The genes are TRBV4-2 and TRBJ2-7; no firm D call. Germline-derived CDR1 and CDR2 are LGHNA and YNFKEQ. Trimming left V 0 bases short and J 3 bases short, with 12 bases between. This CDR3 comprises 15 residues. In DNA form, the CDR3 reads TGTGCCAGCAGCCAAGAAGGCGGACCAATCTACGAGCAGTACTTC. Encoded protein: CASSQEGGPIYEQYF.

This clonotype has more than one count but fewer than ten. The chain links TRBV6-1 to TRBJ1-1, with D possibly being TRBD1 (6 bases). The germline V gene encodes CDR1 MNHNS and CDR2 SASEGT. This CDR3 has 14 residues. V was clipped by 6 bases and J by 0 bases, with 11 bases between them. The CDR3 nucleotides are TGTGCCAGCAGGAACAGGGAGATGAACACTGAAGCTTTCTTT. Translated, it gives CASRNREMNTEAFF.